A selection of T cell receptor beta chains follows, all from one sample in a study of shared clonotypes between healthy human individuals. Sequenced by immunoSEQ multiplex PCR; TCRdb stores in-frame clones only, minus some. Counted here are approximately 2.5 million clones, roughly 93% occurring once; the ten biggest clones make up 0.36%. Sample: naive CD4+ T cells from PBMCs. The source is a man between 18 and 29 years old in good health. Some clones in this sample may be carry-over from other donors' samples. The CDR3 runs from the conserved cysteine through the conserved F or W. Each record gives: V gene, J gene, D gene, clone size, CDR3 DNA, CDR3 protein. The D gene is left open where the match is weak. Expanded clones get a size class; other rows say once, few or many, or leave the size out.

>TRBV5-1|TRBJ1-6|-|once
TGCGCCAGCAGCTTGGGCAGGGGAGATTCACCCCTCCACTTT
CASSLGRGDSPLHF
>TRBV7-2|TRBJ2-7|-|-
TGTGCCAGCAGCTTCGCGGGGCTCCCATCCTACGAGCAGTACTTC
CASSFAGLPSYEQYF
>TRBV5-1|TRBJ2-7|TRBD1|once
TGCGCCAGCAGCTACCGGACAGGAACCGCCTACGAGCAGTACTTC
CASSYRTGTAYEQYF
>TRBV10-3|TRBJ2-2|-|-
TGTGCCATCAGCGAGACGGGAACCGGGGAGCTGTTTTTT
CAISETGTGELFF
>TRBV11-2|TRBJ2-1|-|-
TGTGCCAGCAGCTTAGTGAGAGGGAAGTACAATGAGCAGTTCTTC
CASSLVRGKYNEQFF
>TRBV5-1|TRBJ2-3|-|-
TGCGCCACCAACCCGGGGGGCGTTGCAGATACGCAGTATTTT
CATNPGGVADTQYF
>TRBV18|TRBJ1-4|-|-
TGTGCCAGCTCACCAGGGGACGGAAATGAAAAACTGTTTTTT
CASSPGDGNEKLFF
>TRBV30|TRBJ2-1|-|-
TGTGCCTGGAGTGTTGAGCGGAGCTCCTACAATGAGCAGTTCTTC
CAWSVERSSYNEQFF
>TRBV6-1|TRBJ2-7|TRBD1|-
TGTGCCAGCAGGGGACAGGGAGGGAACTACGAGCAGTACTTC
CASRGQGGNYEQYF
>TRBV7-2|TRBJ1-5|-|-
TGTGCCAGCAGCTTAGCCAGGGCAGGCAATCAGCCCCAGCATTTT
CASSLARAGNQPQHF
>TRBV6-6|TRBJ2-1|TRBD1|-
TGTGCCAGCAGTACCGGGACAGGGAATGAGCAGTTCTTC
CASSTGTGNEQFF
>TRBV6-1|TRBJ2-4|TRBD1|once
TGTGCCAGCAGGCCGGGACAGGGGAGAGACGCGGACTTC
CASRPGQGRDADF
>TRBV28|TRBJ2-1|-|-
TGTGCCAGCACCACAGGGACCCAGGAGCAGTTCTTC
CASTTGTQEQFF
>TRBV6-1|TRBJ2-3|-|-
TGTGCCAGCAGTGAAGCGTACCGACGCACAGATACGCAGTATTTT
CASSEAYRRTDTQYF
>TRBV27|TRBJ2-1|TRBD2|-
TGTGCCAGCAGTCTGAAGCGGGAGGGCAATGAGCAGTTCTTC
CASSLKREGNEQFF
>TRBV7-2|TRBJ1-1|-|-
TGTGCCAGCAGCTTGGGGGCGGGAAGAAGGGGCCGAAAGCCCCCCGAAGCTTTCTTT
CASSLGAGRRGRKPPEAFF
>TRBV28|TRBJ2-2|-|once
TGTGCCACCCAGGGTAACACCGGGGAGCTGTTTTTT
CATQGNTGELFF
>TRBV7-9|TRBJ2-1|-|-
TGTGCCAGCAGCTTTACTTCGAGCTCCTACAATGAGCAGTTCTTC
CASSFTSSSYNEQFF